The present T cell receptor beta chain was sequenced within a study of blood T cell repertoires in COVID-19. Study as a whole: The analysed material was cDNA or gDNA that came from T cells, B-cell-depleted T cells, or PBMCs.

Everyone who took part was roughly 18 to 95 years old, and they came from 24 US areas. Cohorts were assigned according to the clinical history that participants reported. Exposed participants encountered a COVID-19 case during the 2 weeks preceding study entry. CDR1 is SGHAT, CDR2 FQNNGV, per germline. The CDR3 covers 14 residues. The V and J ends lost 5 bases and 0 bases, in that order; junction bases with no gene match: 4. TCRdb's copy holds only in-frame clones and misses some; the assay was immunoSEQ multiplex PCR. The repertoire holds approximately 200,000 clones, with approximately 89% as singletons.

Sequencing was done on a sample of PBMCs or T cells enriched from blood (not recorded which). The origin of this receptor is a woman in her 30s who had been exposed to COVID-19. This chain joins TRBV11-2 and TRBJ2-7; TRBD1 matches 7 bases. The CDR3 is CASSLGQSSYEQYF. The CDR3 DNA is TGTGCCAGCAGCCTGGGACAGAGCTCCTACGAGCAGTACTTC.